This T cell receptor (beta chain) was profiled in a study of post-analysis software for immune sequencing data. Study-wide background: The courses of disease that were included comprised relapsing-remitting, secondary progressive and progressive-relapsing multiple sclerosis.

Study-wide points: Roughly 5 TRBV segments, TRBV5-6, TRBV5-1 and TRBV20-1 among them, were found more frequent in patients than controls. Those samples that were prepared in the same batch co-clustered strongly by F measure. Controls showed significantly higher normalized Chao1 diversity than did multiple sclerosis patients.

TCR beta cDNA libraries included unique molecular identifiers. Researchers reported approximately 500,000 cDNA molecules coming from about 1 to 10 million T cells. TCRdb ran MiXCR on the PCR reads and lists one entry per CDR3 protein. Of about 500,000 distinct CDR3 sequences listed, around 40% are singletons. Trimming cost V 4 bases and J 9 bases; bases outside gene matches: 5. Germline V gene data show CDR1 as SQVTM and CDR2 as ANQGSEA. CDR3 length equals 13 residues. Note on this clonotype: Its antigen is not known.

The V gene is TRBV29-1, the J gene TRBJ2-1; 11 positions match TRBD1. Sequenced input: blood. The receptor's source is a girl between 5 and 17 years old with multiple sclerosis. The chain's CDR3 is CSVVGTGGGEQFF. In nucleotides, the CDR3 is TGCAGCGTTGTCGGGACAGGGGGAGGTGAGCAGTTCTTC.